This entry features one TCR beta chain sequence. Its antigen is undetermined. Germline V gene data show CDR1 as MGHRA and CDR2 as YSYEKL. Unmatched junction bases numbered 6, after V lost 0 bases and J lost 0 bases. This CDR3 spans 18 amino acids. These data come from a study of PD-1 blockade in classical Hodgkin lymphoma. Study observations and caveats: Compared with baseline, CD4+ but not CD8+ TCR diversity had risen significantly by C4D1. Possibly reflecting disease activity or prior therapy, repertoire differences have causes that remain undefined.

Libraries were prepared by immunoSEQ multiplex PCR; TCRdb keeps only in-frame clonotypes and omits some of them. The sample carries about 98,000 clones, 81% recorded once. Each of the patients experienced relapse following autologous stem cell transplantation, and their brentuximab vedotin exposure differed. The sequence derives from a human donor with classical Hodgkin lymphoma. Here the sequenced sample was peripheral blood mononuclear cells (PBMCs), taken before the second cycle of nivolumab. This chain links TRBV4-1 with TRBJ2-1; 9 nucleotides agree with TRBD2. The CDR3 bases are TGCGCCAGCAGCCAAGATTGGGCGGGAGGGCTCTCCTACAATGAGCAGTTCTTC. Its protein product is CASSQDWAGGLSYNEQFF.